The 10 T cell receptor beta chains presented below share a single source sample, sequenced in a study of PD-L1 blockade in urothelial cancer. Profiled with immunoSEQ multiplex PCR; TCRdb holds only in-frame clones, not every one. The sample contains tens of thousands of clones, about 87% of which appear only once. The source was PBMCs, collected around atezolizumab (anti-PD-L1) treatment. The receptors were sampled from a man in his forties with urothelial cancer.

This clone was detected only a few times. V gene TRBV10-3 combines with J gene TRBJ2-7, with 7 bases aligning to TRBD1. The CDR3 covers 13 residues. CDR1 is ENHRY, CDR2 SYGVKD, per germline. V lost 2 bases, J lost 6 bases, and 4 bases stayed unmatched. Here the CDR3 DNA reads TGTGCCATCAGTGAGGTACAGGGGAGCGAGCAGTACTTC. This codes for CAISEVQGSEQYF.

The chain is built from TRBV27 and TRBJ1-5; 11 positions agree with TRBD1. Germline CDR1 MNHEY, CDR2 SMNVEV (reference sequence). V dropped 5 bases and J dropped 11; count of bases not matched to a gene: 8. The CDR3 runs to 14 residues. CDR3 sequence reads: CASSLTGTGGAQHF. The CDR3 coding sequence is TGTGCCAGCAGTCTGACCGGGACAGGGGGGGCCCAGCATTTT.

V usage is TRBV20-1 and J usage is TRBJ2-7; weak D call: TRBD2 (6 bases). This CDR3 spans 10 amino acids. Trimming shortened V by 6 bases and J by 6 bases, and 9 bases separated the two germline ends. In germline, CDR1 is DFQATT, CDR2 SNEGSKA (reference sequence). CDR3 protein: CSAPEGEQYF. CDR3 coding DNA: TGCAGTGCCCCGGAGGGCGAGCAGTACTTC.

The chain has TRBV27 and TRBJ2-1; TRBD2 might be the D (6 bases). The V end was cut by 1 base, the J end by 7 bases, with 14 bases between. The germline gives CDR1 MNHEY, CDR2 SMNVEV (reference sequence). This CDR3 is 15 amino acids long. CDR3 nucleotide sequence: TGTGCCAGCAGTTTATTCGGCGGACGGGGGAATGAGCAGTTCTTC. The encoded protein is CASSLFGGRGNEQFF.

The CDR3 loop reads CASSFRGTDTQYF. For the CDR3, the DNA is TGTGCCAGCAGTTTTCGGGGAACAGATACGCAGTATTTT. The chain recombines TRBV27 with TRBJ2-3, with D possibly TRBD2 on 5 matching bases. The V gene's germline CDR1 is MNHEY and CDR2 SMNVEV (reference sequence). V was shortened by 3 bases and J by 3 bases, with 7 bases between the two germline ends. The CDR3 has 13 amino acids.

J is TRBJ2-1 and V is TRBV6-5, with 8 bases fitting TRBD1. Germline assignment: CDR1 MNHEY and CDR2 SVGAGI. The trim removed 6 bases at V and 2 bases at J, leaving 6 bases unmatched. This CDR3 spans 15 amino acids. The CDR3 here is CASRPDRGTYNEQFF. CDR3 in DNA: TGTGCCAGCAGACCCGACAGGGGAACCTACAATGAGCAGTTCTTC.

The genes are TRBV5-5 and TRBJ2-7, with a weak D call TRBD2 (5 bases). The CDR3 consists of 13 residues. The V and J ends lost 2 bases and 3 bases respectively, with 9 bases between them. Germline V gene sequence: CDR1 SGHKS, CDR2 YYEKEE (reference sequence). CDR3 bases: TGTGCCAGCAGCTTCTCCGGGGTCTACGAGCAGTACTTC. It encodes CASSFSGVYEQYF.

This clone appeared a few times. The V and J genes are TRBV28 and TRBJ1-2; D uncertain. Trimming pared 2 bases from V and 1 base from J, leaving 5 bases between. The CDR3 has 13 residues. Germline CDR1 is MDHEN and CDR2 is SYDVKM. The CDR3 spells CASSLAGNYGYTF. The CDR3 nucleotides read TGTGCCAGCAGTTTAGCGGGTAACTATGGCTACACCTTC.

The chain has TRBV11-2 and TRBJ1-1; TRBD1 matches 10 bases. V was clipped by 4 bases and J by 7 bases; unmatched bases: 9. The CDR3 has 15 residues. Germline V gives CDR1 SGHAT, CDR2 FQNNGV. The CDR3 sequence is CASSSSAGTGVEAFF. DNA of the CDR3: TGTGCCAGCAGCTCCTCAGCCGGGACAGGGGTTGAAGCTTTCTTT.

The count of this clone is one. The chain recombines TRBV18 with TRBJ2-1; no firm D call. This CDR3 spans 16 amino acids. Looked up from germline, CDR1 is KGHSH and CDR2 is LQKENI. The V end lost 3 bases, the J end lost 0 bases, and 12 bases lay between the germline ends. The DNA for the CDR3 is TGTGCCAGCTCACCCCTTCTTTCTAGCTCCTACAATGAGCAGTTCTTC. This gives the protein CASSPLLSSSYNEQFF.